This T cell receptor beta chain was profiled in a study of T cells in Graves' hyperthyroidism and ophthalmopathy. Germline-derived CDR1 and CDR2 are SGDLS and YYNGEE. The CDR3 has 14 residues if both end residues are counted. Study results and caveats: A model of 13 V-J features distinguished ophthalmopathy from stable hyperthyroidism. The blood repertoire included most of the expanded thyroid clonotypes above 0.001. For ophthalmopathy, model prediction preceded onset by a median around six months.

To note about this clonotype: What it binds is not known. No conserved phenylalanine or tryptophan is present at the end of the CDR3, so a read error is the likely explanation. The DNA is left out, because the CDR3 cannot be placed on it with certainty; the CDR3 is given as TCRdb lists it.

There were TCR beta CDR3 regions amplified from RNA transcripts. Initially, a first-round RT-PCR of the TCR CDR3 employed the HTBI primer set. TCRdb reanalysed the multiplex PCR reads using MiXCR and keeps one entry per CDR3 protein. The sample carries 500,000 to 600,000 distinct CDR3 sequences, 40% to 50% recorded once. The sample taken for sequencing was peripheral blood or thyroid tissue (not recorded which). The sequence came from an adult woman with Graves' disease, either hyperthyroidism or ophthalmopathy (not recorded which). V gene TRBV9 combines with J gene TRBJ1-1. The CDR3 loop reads CASSVVTLGSEAFL.